The rows below give T cell receptor beta chains drawn from one sample of a study of human T cells and chemical hapten exposure. TCRdb ran MiXCR on the RACE reads and lists one entry per CDR3 protein. The sample has about 80,000 distinct CDR3 sequences, over 9% seen once. Sequencing used whole blood, obtained in connection with sensitization to the hapten diphenylcyclopropenone (DPC). These receptors came from a woman in her forties or fifties with alopecia areata. Some clones in this sample may be carry-over from other donors' samples. Each CDR3 is given with its conserved first and last residue. Each record gives: J gene, clone size, V gene, D gene, CDR3 DNA, CDR3 protein. The D gene is left open where the match is weak. Size is omitted from some rows. Given values are once, few, many or a class for expanded clones.

>TRBJ2-7|many|TRBV28|TRBD2
TGTGCCAGCAGCACTACTAGCGGGGCCTCCTACGAGCAGTACTTC
CASSTTSGASYEQYF
>TRBJ1-1|few|TRBV5-1|TRBD1
TGCGCCAGCAGCAACCCGGGACAGATAAACACTGAAGCTTTCTTT
CASSNPGQINTEAFF
>TRBJ1-3|.|TRBV10-1|.
TGCGCCAGCGGGTTCTCTGGAAACACCATATATTTT
CASGFSGNTIYF
>TRBJ2-7|.|TRBV18|TRBD2
TGTGCCAGCTCACCACGGGACTACTACGAGCAGTACTTC
CASSPRDYYEQYF
>TRBJ2-7|few|TRBV6-1|.
TGTGCCAGCCAATTCAGTGAGAGGACAATTTCCTACGAGCAGTACTTC
CASQFSERTISYEQYF
>TRBJ2-7|few|TRBV6-1|.
TGTGCCAGCAGTGAACCGGGGCCCTCCTACGAGCAGTACTTC
CASSEPGPSYEQYF
>TRBJ1-2|few|TRBV23-1|TRBD1
TGCGCCAGCAGTCAATCAGGCGGGACAGGGGCGAACTATGGCTACACCTTC
CASSQSGGTGANYGYTF
>TRBJ2-5|.|TRBV11-2|TRBD2
TGTGTCAGCAGCTCCAGACTAGCGGGAGGGCCGATGGAGACCCAGTACTTC
CVSSSRLAGGPMETQYF
>TRBJ1-6|few|TRBV12-3/TRBV12-4|TRBD1
TGTGCCAGCAGCTTGACAGGGGGCGATTCACCCCTCCACTTT
CASSLTGGDSPLHF
>TRBJ2-5|few|TRBV5-1|.
TGCGCCAGCAGCCACCGAAACAGTAAAGAGACCCAGTACTTC
CASSHRNSKETQYF
>TRBJ2-3|few|TRBV20-1|.
TGCAGTGCAGGCCCGCTTACAGATACGCAGTATTTT
CSAGPLTDTQYF
>TRBJ1-4|.|TRBV12-3/TRBV12-4|.
TGTGCCAGCACCCTAGGGGGGGCAGGTAATGAAAAACTGTTTTTT
CASTLGGAGNEKLFF
>TRBJ2-7|.|TRBV12-2|.
TGTGCAAGTCGCTTAGCGGCGGGTGAACCCTACGAGCAGTACTTC
CASRLAAGEPYEQYF
>TRBJ2-6|.|TRBV4-1|.
TGCGCCAGCAGCCAAGATCAATTGGCTGGGGCCAACGTCCTGACTTTC
CASSQDQLAGANVLTF
>TRBJ2-1|few|TRBV12-3/TRBV12-4|.
TGTGCCAGCAGTTTACGGGGGACAGCTTACAATGAGCAGTTCTTC
CASSLRGTAYNEQFF
>TRBJ2-1|.|TRBV2|TRBD2
TGTGCCAGCAGTAAGGCTAGCGGATACAATGAGCAGTTCTTC
CASSKASGYNEQFF